Listed below are T cell receptor beta chains from one sample, sequenced in a study of T cell changes during pregnancy in multiple sclerosis. Sequenced by immunoSEQ multiplex PCR; TCRdb stores in-frame clones only, minus some. The table has some 50,000 clones, just under 95% seen once. The sequences come from CD8+ T cells from peripheral blood mononuclear cells, collected in the first trimester of pregnancy. The receptors stem from a female donor with multiple sclerosis, enrolled in a pregnancy study. Each CDR3 is given with its conserved first and last residue. The order of the fields is V gene, J gene, D gene, clone size, CDR3 DNA, CDR3 protein. D genes are given only for firm matches. Clone size is stated in some rows and not others, as once, few, many or a class when expanded.

TRBV7-9	TRBJ2-1	TRBD2	-	TGTGCCAGCAGCTTCACTAGCGGGAGACGCTACAATGAGCAGTTCTTC	CASSFTSGRRYNEQFF
TRBV9	TRBJ2-1	-	few	TGTGCCAGCAGCGTGAAGGATGGCGGAAACTACAATGAGCAGTTCTTC	CASSVKDGGNYNEQFF
TRBV19	TRBJ2-1	TRBD2	few	TGTGCCAGTAGTGATAGCGGGCCCGCCTACAATGAGCAGTTCTTC	CASSDSGPAYNEQFF
TRBV6-5	TRBJ2-1	-	-	TGTGCCAGCAGCTTTCGCGACAGTGGGGAGCAGTTCTTC	CASSFRDSGEQFF
TRBV11-2	TRBJ1-5	-	-	TGTGCCAGCAGCTTATCACAGTCAAGCCCCCAGCATTTT	CASSLSQSSPQHF
TRBV2	TRBJ2-3	TRBD2	-	TGTGCCAGTACCCTGGAAATAGCGGGACCCCTTAGCACAGATACGCAGTATTTT	CASTLEIAGPLSTDTQYF
TRBV28	TRBJ1-5	-	-	TGTGCCAGCAGTTCCCAAAATCAGCCCCAGCATTTT	CASSSQNQPQHF
TRBV28	TRBJ2-1	TRBD2	-	TGTGCCAGCAGTACACGGACTAGCTTTATTGAGCAGTTCTTC	CASSTRTSFIEQFF
TRBV19	TRBJ2-1	TRBD2	-	TGTGCCAGTAGCCGACTAGCGGGAGCTGAGCAGTTCTTC	CASSRLAGAEQFF
TRBV9	TRBJ2-7	TRBD1	large	TGTGCCAGCAGCCCATCAATCAAGACAGGGGCCTACGAGCAGTACTTC	CASSPSIKTGAYEQYF
TRBV19	TRBJ2-1	-	-	TGTGCCAGTAGTTGGAGCAGCGGAGAGCAGTTCTTC	CASSWSSGEQFF
TRBV19	TRBJ2-7	TRBD2	-	TGTGCCAGTAGTCCTCTAGCGGGCCCTATGGAGCAGTACTTC	CASSPLAGPMEQYF
TRBV4-1	TRBJ2-3	TRBD2	-	TGCGCCAGCAGCCGCTCGCGGGAGACCCGGTTAAATACGCAGTATTTT	CASSRSRETRLNTQYF
TRBV6-5	TRBJ2-1	TRBD2	-	TGTGCCAGCAGCACCGGGACTAGTAAGGCCAATGAGCAGTTCTTC	CASSTGTSKANEQFF
TRBV7-9	TRBJ2-6	-	-	TGTGCCAGCAGCCGGGTCCCCCAAGGTGGGGCCAACGTCCTGACTTTC	CASSRVPQGGANVLTF
TRBV7-9	TRBJ1-1	-	-	TGTGCCAGCAGCCTAAGCACTGAAGCTTTCTTT	CASSLSTEAFF
TRBV7-7	TRBJ2-4	-	-	TGTGCCAGCAGCTTAATCAAGCGACTAGCCAAAAACATTCAGTACTTC	CASSLIKRLAKNIQYF
TRBV4-3	TRBJ2-7	-	-	TGCGCCAGCAGCCAAGATCGTTATGCGGACTACGAGCAGTACTTC	CASSQDRYADYEQYF
TRBV27	TRBJ1-2	TRBD1	-	TGTGCCAGCGGGAACAGGGGAGCTAACTATGGCTACACCTTC	CASGNRGANYGYTF
TRBV2	TRBJ2-1	-	-	TGTGCCAGCAGCGTGGGTCAGGGTCGGCATGAGCAGTTCTTC	CASSVGQGRHEQFF
TRBV19	TRBJ2-2	TRBD2	-	TGTGCCAGTACCATAGCGGGAGGGCCCGGGGAGCTGTTTTTT	CASTIAGGPGELFF
TRBV6-1	TRBJ1-2	TRBD1	few	TGTGCCAGCAGTGAAGCCGGGACAGGGGGCTATGGCTACACCTTC	CASSEAGTGGYGYTF
TRBV6-5	TRBJ1-1	-	-	TGTGCCAGCAGTTACTATCAGGGTGGGAACACTGAAGCTTTCTTT	CASSYYQGGNTEAFF
TRBV7-6	TRBJ2-1	TRBD1	-	TGTGCCAGCAGTTTTGCCGGGACAGGGATGATTTATGAGCAGTTCTTC	CASSFAGTGMIYEQFF
TRBV5-1	TRBJ2-3	TRBD2	-	TGCGCCAGCAGCTTTACTCTAGCGGGAGGCCGTCGGTTGGATACGCAGTATTTT	CASSFTLAGGRRLDTQYF
TRBV7-9	TRBJ2-1	-	-	TGTGCCAGCAGTCCCCCCCCAGGGTCCAAAAGCTCCTACAATGAGCAGTTCTTC	CASSPPPGSKSSYNEQFF
TRBV7-9	TRBJ2-7	-	-	TGTGCCAGCAGCTTAGGACTGAACTACGAGCAGTACTTC	CASSLGLNYEQYF
TRBV5-1	TRBJ2-1	TRBD2	-	TGCGCCAGCAGCTCGGTACGGGCGGGAGGCCGGTACAATGAGCAGTTCTTC	CASSSVRAGGRYNEQFF
TRBV19	TRBJ1-5	-	-	TGTGCCAGTAGTTGGGTAACAGGGACCAGCAATCAGCCCCAGCATTTT	CASSWVTGTSNQPQHF
TRBV27	TRBJ1-1	-	-	TGTGCCAGCAGTTATGCAGGGTTCCGGATCACTGAAGCTTTCTTT	CASSYAGFRITEAFF
TRBV15	TRBJ1-1	TRBD1	-	TGTGCCACCAGCAGACCCCAAACCCTGGGGACAGGGGGCTACGCTGAAGCTTTCTTT	CATSRPQTLGTGGYAEAFF
TRBV27	TRBJ1-1	-	-	TGTGCCAGCAGTTTATCGGCAGGGGCTACTGAAGCTTTCTTT	CASSLSAGATEAFF
TRBV18	TRBJ2-7	TRBD2	-	TGTGCCAGCTCAATAACTAGCGGGGTCACGTTATACGAGCAGTACTTC	CASSITSGVTLYEQYF
TRBV30	TRBJ1-2	TRBD1	-	TGTGCCTGGAGTGTGCTTAGACAGGGGCTGGGTAACTATGGCTACACCTTC	CAWSVLRQGLGNYGYTF
TRBV28	TRBJ2-7	TRBD1	-	TGTGCCAGCGGGACAGAAGGAGCCTACGAGCAGTACTTC	CASGTEGAYEQYF
TRBV7-9	TRBJ2-1	TRBD2	-	TGTGCCAGCAGCTTAGTGGCGGGAGCGGGGAATGAGCAGTTCTTC	CASSLVAGAGNEQFF
TRBV27	TRBJ1-5	TRBD1	-	TGTGCCAGCAGTTTATGGGAGGGGACAGGACCTCATCAGCCCCAGCATTTT	CASSLWEGTGPHQPQHF
TRBV7-9	TRBJ2-7	TRBD1	-	TGTGCCAGCAGCCCAATCCAGGGACAGGGAGACTACGAGCAGTACTTC	CASSPIQGQGDYEQYF
TRBV27	TRBJ2-3	-	-	TGTGCCAGCAGGGAAATGGGCCTTTCTAGCACAGATACGCAGTATTTT	CASREMGLSSTDTQYF
TRBV27	TRBJ2-7	-	few	TGTGCCAGCAGTTCCAGCTCCTACGAGCAGTACTTC	CASSSSSYEQYF
TRBV9	TRBJ2-7	-	-	TGTGCCAGCAGCGTAGCTACGGGAAACTACGAGCAGTACTTC	CASSVATGNYEQYF
TRBV27	TRBJ2-7	TRBD2	-	TGTGCCAGCAGTTTATCACCTAGCGGTGCCTACGAGCAGTACTTC	CASSLSPSGAYEQYF
TRBV7-9	TRBJ1-1	TRBD1	-	TGTGCCAGCAGCTCCAAGGACAGGAAGGTCGAAGCTTTCTTT	CASSSKDRKVEAFF
TRBV4-1	TRBJ1-1	-	once	TGCGCCAGCAGCCAAGGCCAGATCATGAACACTGAAGCTTTCTTT	CASSQGQIMNTEAFF
TRBV7-8	TRBJ2-1	TRBD2	-	TGTGCCAGCAGCTCCCCACTAGCGGGAGTCTACAATGAGCAGTTCTTC	CASSSPLAGVYNEQFF